This TCR beta chain was identified in a study of T-cell reconstitution after alpha-beta-depleted transplantation in children. Preparation of the TCRbeta library was carried out with unique molecular identifiers. TCRdb processed the PCR reads anew with MiXCR; each CDR3 protein has one entry. The data show roughly 200,000 distinct CDR3 sequences, about a tenth seen once. V lost 4 bases to trimming and J lost 5 bases, with 12 bases between them. This CDR3 contains 14 residues. CDR1 is DFQATT, CDR2 SNEGSKA, per germline (reference sequence). Only a few counts were recorded for this clonotype. The specimen comprised PBMCs from the stem cell graft donor, sampled from the stem cell graft. The chain uses TRBV20-1 and TRBJ1-6; no reliable D call. This receptor was obtained from a human donor who donated a stem cell graft to a child with acute lymphoblastic leukemia. The CDR3 DNA reads as TGCAGTGCTAAGAAGGGTTTCGATAATTCACCCCTCCACTTT. Amino acids: CSAKKGFDNSPLHF.